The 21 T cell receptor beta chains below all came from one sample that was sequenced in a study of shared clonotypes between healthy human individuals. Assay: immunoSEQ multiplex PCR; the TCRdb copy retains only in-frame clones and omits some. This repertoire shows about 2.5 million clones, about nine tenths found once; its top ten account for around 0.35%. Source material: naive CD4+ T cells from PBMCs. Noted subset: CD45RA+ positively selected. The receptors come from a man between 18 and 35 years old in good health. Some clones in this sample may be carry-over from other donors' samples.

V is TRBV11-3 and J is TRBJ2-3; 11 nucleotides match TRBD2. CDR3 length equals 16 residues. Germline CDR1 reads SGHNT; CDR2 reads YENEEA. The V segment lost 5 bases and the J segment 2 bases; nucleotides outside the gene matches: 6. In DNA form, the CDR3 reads TGTGCCAGCAGCCGGGGACTAGCGGAACACACAGATACGCAGTATTTT. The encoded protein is CASSRGLAEHTDTQYF.

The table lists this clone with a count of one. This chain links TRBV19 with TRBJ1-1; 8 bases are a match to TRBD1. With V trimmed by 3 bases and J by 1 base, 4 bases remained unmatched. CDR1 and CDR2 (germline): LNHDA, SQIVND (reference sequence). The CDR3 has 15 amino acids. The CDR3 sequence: CASSISGQGNTEAFF. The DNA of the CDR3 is TGTGCCAGTAGTATCTCCGGACAGGGGAACACTGAAGCTTTCTTT.

In DNA, the CDR3 is TGTGCCAGCAGCTTCTTGAGGGGGGGTACAGATACGCAGTATTTT. Protein product: CASSFLRGGTDTQYF. The chain joins TRBV7-6 to TRBJ2-3; tentative D call: TRBD2 (7 bases). Deletions cut 3 bases from V and 3 bases from J, with 13 bases between. The germline V gene has CDR1 SGHVS and CDR2 FNYEAQ. The CDR3 sequence is 15 residues long.

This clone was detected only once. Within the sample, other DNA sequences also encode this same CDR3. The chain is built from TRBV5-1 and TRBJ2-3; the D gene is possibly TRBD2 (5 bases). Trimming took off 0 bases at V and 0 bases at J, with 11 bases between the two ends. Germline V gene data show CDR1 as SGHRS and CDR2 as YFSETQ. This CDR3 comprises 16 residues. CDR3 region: CASSLGLAASTDTQYF. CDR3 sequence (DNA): TGCGCCAGCAGCTTGGGGCTAGCCGCAAGCACAGATACGCAGTATTTT.

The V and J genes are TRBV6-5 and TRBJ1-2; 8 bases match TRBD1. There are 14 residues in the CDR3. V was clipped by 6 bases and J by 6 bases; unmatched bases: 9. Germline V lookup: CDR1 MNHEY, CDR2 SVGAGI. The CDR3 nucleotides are TGTGCCAGCAGACCGGGACAGGACCACCATGGCTACACCTTC. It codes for CASRPGQDHHGYTF.

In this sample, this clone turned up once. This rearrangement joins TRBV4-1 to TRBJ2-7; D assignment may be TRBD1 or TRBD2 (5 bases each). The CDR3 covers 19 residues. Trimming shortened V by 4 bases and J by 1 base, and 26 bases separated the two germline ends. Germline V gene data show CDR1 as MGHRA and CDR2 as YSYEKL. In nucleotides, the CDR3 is TGCGCCAGCAGCCTTCTGATCCAGGGTGCTGGGGGATCGTCCTACGAGCAGTACTTC. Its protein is CASSLLIQGAGGSSYEQYF.

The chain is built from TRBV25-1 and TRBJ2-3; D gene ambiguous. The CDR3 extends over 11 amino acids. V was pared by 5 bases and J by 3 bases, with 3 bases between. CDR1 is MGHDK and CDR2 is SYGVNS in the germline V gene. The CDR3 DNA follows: TGTGCCAGCAGTTATACAGATACGCAGTATTTT. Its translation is CASSYTDTQYF.

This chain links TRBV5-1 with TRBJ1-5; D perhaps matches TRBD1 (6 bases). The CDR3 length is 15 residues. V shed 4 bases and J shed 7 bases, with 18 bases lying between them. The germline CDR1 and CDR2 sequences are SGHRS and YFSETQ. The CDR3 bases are TGCGCCAGCAGCCCGGAGGGTTCGCAGGGGCAGCCCCAGCATTTT. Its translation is CASSPEGSQGQPQHF.

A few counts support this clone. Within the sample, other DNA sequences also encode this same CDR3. DNA for the CDR3: TGTGCCAGTACCGGGCAGGGCTATGGCTACACCTTC. Translation gives CASTGQGYGYTF. J is TRBJ1-2 and V is TRBV19; tentatively, D is TRBD1 (5 bases). V was clipped by 7 bases and J by 4 bases, with 10 bases between them. This CDR3 comprises 12 residues. The germline V gene encodes CDR1 LNHDA and CDR2 SQIVND (reference sequence).

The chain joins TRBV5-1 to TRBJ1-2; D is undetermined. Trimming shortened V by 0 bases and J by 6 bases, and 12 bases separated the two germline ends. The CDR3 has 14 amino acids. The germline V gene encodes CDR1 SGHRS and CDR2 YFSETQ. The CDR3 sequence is CASSLEAAWDGYTF. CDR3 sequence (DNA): TGCGCCAGCAGCTTGGAGGCGGCATGGGATGGCTACACCTTC.

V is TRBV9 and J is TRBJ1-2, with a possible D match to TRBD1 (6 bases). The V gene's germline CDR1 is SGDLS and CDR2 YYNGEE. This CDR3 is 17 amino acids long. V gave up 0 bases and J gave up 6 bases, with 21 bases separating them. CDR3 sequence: CASSVDSRGAGMDGYTF. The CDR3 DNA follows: TGTGCCAGCAGCGTAGATTCAAGGGGGGCAGGGATGGATGGCTACACCTTC.

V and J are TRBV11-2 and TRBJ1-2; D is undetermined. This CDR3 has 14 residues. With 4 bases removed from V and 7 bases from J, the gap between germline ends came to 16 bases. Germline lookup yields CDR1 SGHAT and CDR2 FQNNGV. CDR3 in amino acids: CASSSSLWGPGYTF. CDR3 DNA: TGTGCCAGCAGCTCCTCACTGTGGGGTCCTGGCTACACCTTC.

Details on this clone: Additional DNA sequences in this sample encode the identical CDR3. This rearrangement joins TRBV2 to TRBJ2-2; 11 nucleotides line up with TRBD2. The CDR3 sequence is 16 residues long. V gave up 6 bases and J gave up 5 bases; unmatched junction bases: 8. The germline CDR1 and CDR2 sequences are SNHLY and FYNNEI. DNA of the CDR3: TGTGCCAGCAGGGCAGGGCTAGCGGGAGGTACCGGGGAGCTGTTTTTT. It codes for CASRAGLAGGTGELFF. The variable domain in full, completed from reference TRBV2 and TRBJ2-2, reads EPEVTQTPSHQVTQMGQEVILRCVPISNHLYFYWYRQILGQKVEFLVSFYNNEISEKSEIFDDQFSVERPDGSNFTLKIRSTKLEDSAMYFCASRAGLAGGTGELFFGEGSRLTVL.

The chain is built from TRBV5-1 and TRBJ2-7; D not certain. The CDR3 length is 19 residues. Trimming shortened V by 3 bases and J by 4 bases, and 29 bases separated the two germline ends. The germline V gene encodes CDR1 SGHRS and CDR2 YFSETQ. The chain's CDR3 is CASSCPPRAPAQVRYEQYF. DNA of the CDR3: TGCGCCAGCAGCTGCCCCCCTAGAGCCCCTGCCCAAGTGAGGTACGAGCAGTACTTC.

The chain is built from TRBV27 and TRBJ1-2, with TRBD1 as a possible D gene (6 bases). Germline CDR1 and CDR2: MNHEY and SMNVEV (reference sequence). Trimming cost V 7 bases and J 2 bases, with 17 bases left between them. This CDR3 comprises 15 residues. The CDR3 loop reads CASKLYAGENYGYTF. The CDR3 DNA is TGTGCCAGCAAACTTTATGCAGGGGAGAACTATGGCTACACCTTC.

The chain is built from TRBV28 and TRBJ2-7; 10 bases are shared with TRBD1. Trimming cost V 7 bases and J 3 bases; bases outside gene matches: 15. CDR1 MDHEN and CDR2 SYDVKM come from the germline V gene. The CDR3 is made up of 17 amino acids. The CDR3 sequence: CASTLEGPGTGVYEQYF. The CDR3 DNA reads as TGTGCCAGCACTCTAGAAGGGCCCGGGACAGGGGTCTACGAGCAGTACTTC. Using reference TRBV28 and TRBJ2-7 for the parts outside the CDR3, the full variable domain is DVKVTQSSRYLVKRTGEKVFLECVQDMDHENMFWYRQDPGLGLRLIYFSYDVKMKEKGDIPEGYSVSREKKERFSLILESASTNQTSMYLCASTLEGPGTGVYEQYFGPGTRLTVT.

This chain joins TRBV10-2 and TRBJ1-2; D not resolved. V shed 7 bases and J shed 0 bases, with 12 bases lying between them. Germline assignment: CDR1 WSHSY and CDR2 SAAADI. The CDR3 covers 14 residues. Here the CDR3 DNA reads TGCGCCAGCAACTTATCCCCAACTAACTATGGCTACACCTTC. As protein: CASNLSPTNYGYTF.

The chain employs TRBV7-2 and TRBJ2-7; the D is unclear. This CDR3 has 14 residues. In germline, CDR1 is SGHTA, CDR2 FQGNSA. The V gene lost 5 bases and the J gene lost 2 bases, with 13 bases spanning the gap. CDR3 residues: CASSKSTDPYEQYF. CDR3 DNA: TGTGCCAGCAGCAAATCTACGGATCCCTACGAGCAGTACTTC.

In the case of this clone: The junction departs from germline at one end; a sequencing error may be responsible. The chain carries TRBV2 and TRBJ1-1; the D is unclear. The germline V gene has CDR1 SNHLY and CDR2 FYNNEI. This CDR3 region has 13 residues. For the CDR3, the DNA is TGTACCAGCAGTGTGTCGGCAAACACTGAAGCTTTCTTT. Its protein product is CTSSVSANTEAFF.

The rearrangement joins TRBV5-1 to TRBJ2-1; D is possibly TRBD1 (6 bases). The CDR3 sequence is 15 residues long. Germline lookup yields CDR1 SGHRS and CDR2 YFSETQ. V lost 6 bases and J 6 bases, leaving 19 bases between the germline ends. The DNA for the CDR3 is TGCGCCAGCACCCTGCAGGGGTCGCAGATCAATGAGCAGTTCTTC. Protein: CASTLQGSQINEQFF.

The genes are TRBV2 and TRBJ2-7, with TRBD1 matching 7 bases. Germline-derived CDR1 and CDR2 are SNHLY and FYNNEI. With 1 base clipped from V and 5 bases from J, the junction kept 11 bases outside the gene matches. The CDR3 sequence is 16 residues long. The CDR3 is CASSEVRRTGRHEQYF. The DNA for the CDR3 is TGTGCCAGCAGTGAAGTCCGTAGGACAGGCCGCCACGAGCAGTACTTC.